Below, 25 T cell receptor beta chains from the same sample are listed, as sequenced in a study of Ad26.COV2.S vaccination and SARS-CoV-2 variants. Sequencing used immunoSEQ multiplex PCR; TCRdb keeps in-frame clones, though not all of them. In the table there are fewer than 400,000 clones, over 80% of which are singletons. Noted treatment: about 20 received Ad26.COV2.S at low or high dose, single or two shots; 5 received placebo; per-sample allocation not given. Day 63 following the first vaccine or placebo injection was when the samples were taken. The material sequenced was peripheral blood, taken in a trial of Ad26.COV2.S vaccine versus placebo. These receptors were obtained from a person aged 18-65 years who received the Ad26.COV2.S COVID-19 vaccine or a placebo.

In DNA, the CDR3 is TGTGCCAGCAGCCCCACTAGCGGGGGCTGGGATGAGCAGTTCTTC. This sequence encodes CASSPTSGGWDEQFF. The genes are TRBV7-3 and TRBJ2-1; 11 bases match TRBD2. Germline V gene data show CDR1 as SGHTA and CDR2 as FQGTGA. The ends lost 5 bases at V and 8 bases at J; junction bases unmatched: 8. The CDR3 length is 15 residues.

The chain employs TRBV11-2 and TRBJ2-7; D might be TRBD1 (6 bases). CDR1 is SGHAT and CDR2 is FQNNGV in the germline V gene. Trimming stripped 7 bases from V and 4 bases from J, with 14 bases between. The CDR3 is 13 amino acids. The DNA for the CDR3 is TGTGCCAGCAACACTAGGGGGAGATACGAGCAGTACTTC. It codes for CASNTRGRYEQYF.

The gene calls are TRBV27 and TRBJ2-3; 7 nucleotides agree with TRBD2. The V gene's germline CDR1 is MNHEY and CDR2 SMNVEV (reference sequence). The CDR3 contains 17 residues. J gave up 1 base and V 2 bases, and 9 bases lay outside the gene matches. CDR3: CASSLPRWAGGTDTQYF. CDR3 sequence (DNA): TGTGCCAGCAGTTTACCCCGTTGGGCGGGGGGCACAGATACGCAGTATTTT.

The chain is built from TRBV11-3 and TRBJ2-3, with D unresolved. Germline values: CDR1 SGHNT, CDR2 YENEEA. V was pared by 4 bases and J by 2 bases, with 10 bases between. CDR3 length equals 14 residues. CDR3 DNA sequence: TGTGCCAGCAGCTCCAAGCAGTTCACAGATACGCAGTATTTT. It specifies CASSSKQFTDTQYF.

This clone was observed a few times. The V call is TRBV3-1 (or the pseudogene TRBV3-2), the J call TRBJ1-1, with D tentatively TRBD1 (5 bases). The CDR3 consists of 14 residues. Germline V gene data show CDR1 as LGHDT and CDR2 as YNNKEL (reference sequence). V dropped 3 bases and J dropped 1 base, with 9 bases sitting between them. CDR3 sequence (DNA): TGTGCCAGCAGCCAGCGGGACTCGAACACTGAAGCTTTCTTT. Its protein product is CASSQRDSNTEAFF.

This clone has just a few counts. The rearrangement uses TRBV7-2 and TRBJ2-2, with 13 bases fitting TRBD2. With 4 bases clipped from V and 4 bases from J, the junction kept 3 bases outside the gene matches. The CDR3 consists of 16 residues. CDR1 and CDR2 from the germline V gene are SGHTA and FQGNSA. The CDR3 sequence: CASSWTSGGATGELFF. The DNA for the CDR3 is TGTGCCAGCAGCTGGACTAGCGGGGGAGCCACCGGGGAGCTGTTTTTT.

V gene TRBV5-1 combines with J gene TRBJ2-1, with TRBD2 matching 10 bases. Per the germline V gene, CDR1 is SGHRS and CDR2 is YFSETQ. The CDR3 runs to 17 residues. The V and J ends lost 0 bases and 4 bases, in that order; junction bases with no gene match: 7. The CDR3 is CASSLGIAGGPYNEQFF. CDR3 sequence (DNA): TGCGCCAGCAGCTTGGGAATAGCGGGGGGCCCTTACAATGAGCAGTTCTTC.

The rearrangement uses TRBV28 and TRBJ2-7; 7 positions match TRBD1. Germline V lookup: CDR1 MDHEN, CDR2 SYDVKM. The ends lost 10 bases at V and 4 bases at J; junction bases unmatched: 7. The CDR3 is 12 residues long. As DNA, the CDR3 is TGTGCCACCAGGGGGAGTCGATACGAGCAGTACTTC. Translating gives CATRGSRYEQYF.

The sample holds many counts of this clone. The genes are TRBV7-2 and TRBJ2-7; no definite D call. The CDR3 spans 14 residues. Germline V lookup: CDR1 SGHTA, CDR2 FQGNSA. Trimming removed 6 bases from V and 3 bases from J, with 15 bases in between. The CDR3 DNA sequence: TGTGCCAGCAGAGTGTATACTAACAGCTACGAGCAGTACTTC. This translates into CASRVYTNSYEQYF.

The CDR3 DNA sequence: TGTGCCAGTAGTATTCGACTAGCGGGGGGCACAGATACGCAGTATTTT. This translates into CASSIRLAGGTDTQYF. V gene TRBV19 combines with J gene TRBJ2-3, with TRBD2 identical over 12 bases. CDR1 is LNHDA and CDR2 is SQIVND in the germline V gene (reference sequence). The CDR3 sequence is 16 residues long. The J segment lost 1 base and the V segment lost 3 bases, leaving 2 bases of the junction unmatched.

With regard to this clone: This may arise from a read error, as a much more abundant clone is one base away. The chain joins TRBV11-2 to TRBJ2-7; D remains unclear. This CDR3 contains 11 residues. Deletions cut 2 bases from V and 4 bases from J, with 3 bases between. CDR1 and CDR2 (germline): SGHAT, FQNNGV. Here the CDR3 reads CASSLPYEQYF. CDR3 nucleotide sequence: TGTGCCAGCAGCTTACCATACGAGCAGTACTTC.

The chain uses TRBV3-1 (or the pseudogene TRBV3-2) and TRBJ1-2, with D unclear. Germline V gene sequence: CDR1 LGHDT, CDR2 YNNKEL (reference sequence). V dropped 0 bases and J dropped 4 bases, with 6 bases sitting between them. The CDR3 runs 13 residues. CDR3 region: CASSQDRSYGYTF. CDR3 nucleotides: TGTGCCAGCAGCCAAGATAGAAGCTATGGCTACACCTTC.

This clone was recorded only once. V gene TRBV5-1 combines with J gene TRBJ1-4; 7 nucleotides line up with TRBD1. V shed 0 bases and J 8 bases; nucleotides not matched to a gene: 7. CDR3 length: 15 residues. Germline-derived CDR1 and CDR2 are SGHRS and YFSETQ. The CDR3 region is CASSLETGSEEKLFF. The CDR3 DNA reads TGCGCCAGCAGCTTGGAGACAGGGAGTGAAGAAAAACTGTTTTTT.

The table lists this clone with a count of one. The J gene is TRBJ2-7, the V gene TRBV7-3; D may be TRBD2 (6 bases). This CDR3 has 13 amino acids. V was clipped by 4 bases and J by 6 bases, with 13 bases between them. Per germline, CDR1 SGHTA and CDR2 FQGTGA. The DNA for the CDR3 is TGTGCCAGCAGCTCCAGATCCGGGGGCGAGCAGTACTTC. Protein product: CASSSRSGGEQYF.

The rearrangement uses TRBV19 and TRBJ2-7; weak D call: TRBD1 (6 bases). Germline loops: CDR1 LNHDA, CDR2 SQIVND (reference sequence). V gave up 4 bases and J gave up 4 bases, with 14 bases separating them. The CDR3 has 14 residues. CDR3 sequence reads: CASSKSGQLYEQYF. In DNA, the CDR3 is TGTGCCAGTAGTAAAAGCGGACAGTTGTACGAGCAGTACTTC.

This clone was found a few times. The chain carries TRBV5-1 and TRBJ1-1, with TRBD1 as a possible D gene (5 bases). V was trimmed by 4 bases and J by 3 bases, leaving 19 bases between them. CDR3 length equals 16 residues. Germline assignment: CDR1 SGHRS and CDR2 YFSETQ. The CDR3 region is CASSPNAGQGDTEAFF. The CDR3 DNA follows: TGCGCCAGCAGCCCCAATGCGGGGCAAGGGGACACTGAAGCTTTCTTT.

The chain has TRBV6-5 and TRBJ2-7, with D possibly called TRBD1 or TRBD2 (6 bases each). Germline CDR1 reads MNHEY; CDR2 reads SVGAGI. V lost 7 bases to trimming and J lost 0 bases, with 16 bases between them. The CDR3 consists of 15 residues. The CDR3 DNA follows: TGTGCCAGCACTAACGGGGGCCGAAGCTCCTACGAGCAGTACTTC. Amino acid sequence: CASTNGGRSSYEQYF.

DNA for the CDR3: TGTGCCAGCAGCCAAACCTATCTAGCGGGGGGGCGCGAGCAGTACTTC. Protein sequence: CASSQTYLAGGREQYF. The chain employs TRBV3-1 (or the pseudogene TRBV3-2) and TRBJ2-7; 12 positions match TRBD2. Per germline, CDR1 LGHDT and CDR2 YNNKEL (reference sequence). Trimming removed 2 bases from V and 6 bases from J; junction bases left unmatched: 8. The CDR3 is 16 residues long.

The chain employs TRBV4-1 and TRBJ1-1, with TRBD1 identical over 10 bases. Losses at the gene ends were 3 bases for V and 4 bases for J; bases not matched to a gene: 5. Germline CDR1 is MGHRA and CDR2 is YSYEKL. This CDR3 region has 15 residues. CDR3: CASSQQTGGRTEAFF. For the CDR3, the DNA is TGCGCCAGCAGCCAGCAGACAGGGGGCCGCACTGAAGCTTTCTTT.

The rearrangement uses TRBV2 and TRBJ2-1; the D gene is possibly TRBD2 (6 bases). The V and J ends lost 6 bases and 9 bases respectively, with 18 bases between them. This CDR3 is built from 14 residues. Per the germline V gene, CDR1 is SNHLY and CDR2 is FYNNEI. CDR3 DNA: TGTGCCAGCAGCCCAGGGAGGAGGGTTGGTGAGCAGTTCTTC. Amino acid sequence: CASSPGRRVGEQFF.

The chain uses TRBV7-9 and TRBJ2-1; TRBD2 matches at 14 bases. From germline, CDR1 is SEHNR and CDR2 FQNEAQ (reference sequence). The CDR3 has 15 residues. With 4 bases clipped from V and 7 bases from J, the junction kept 3 bases outside the gene matches. The CDR3, as DNA: TGTGCCAGCAGCTGGACTAGCGGGGGGATAAATGAGCAGTTCTTC. Protein sequence: CASSWTSGGINEQFF.

The gene calls are TRBV29-1 and TRBJ2-2; unclear D gene. This CDR3 spans 11 amino acids. The germline CDR1 and CDR2 sequences are SQVTM and ANQGSEA. Trimming shortened V by 7 bases and J by 3 bases, and 6 bases separated the two germline ends. CDR3 amino acids: CSGSDTGELFF. CDR3 nucleotides: TGCAGCGGTAGTGACACCGGGGAGCTGTTTTTT.

The genes are TRBV5-1 and TRBJ1-4; no firm D call. Germline V CDR1 and CDR2: SGHRS, YFSETQ. Trimming cost V 2 bases and J 4 bases, with 6 bases left between them. CDR3 size: 13 residues. In DNA, the CDR3 is TGCGCCAGCAGCTTATACAGTAATGAAAAACTGTTTTTT. Amino acids: CASSLYSNEKLFF.

This clone was seen a single time. The chain carries TRBV7-3 and TRBJ2-3; 12 bases align to TRBD2. From germline, CDR1 is SGHTA and CDR2 FQGTGA. V shed 4 bases and J 6 bases; nucleotides not matched to a gene: 5. The CDR3 length is 15 residues. CDR3 sequence: CASSSSGGARDTQYF. As DNA, the CDR3 is TGTGCCAGCAGCTCTAGCGGGGGGGCCAGGGATACGCAGTATTTT.

CDR3 in DNA: TGTGCCAGTAGTTCCCGGGACAGGGTGGTCAATCAGCCCCAGCATTTT. It is translated as CASSSRDRVVNQPQHF. V gene TRBV19 combines with J gene TRBJ1-5; the match to TRBD1 covers 9 bases. Trimming took 5 bases from V and 3 from J; bases not matched to a gene: 8. The CDR3 is made up of 16 amino acids. Germline CDR1 reads LNHDA; CDR2 reads SQIVND (reference sequence).